This T cell receptor beta chain was captured by sequencing in a study of T cell changes during pregnancy in multiple sclerosis. J gave up 6 bases and V 8 bases, and 10 bases lay outside the gene matches. The CDR3 covers 14 residues. CDR1 and CDR2 from the germline V gene are LNHDA and SQIVND (reference sequence). Measured with immunoSEQ multiplex PCR; TCRdb has only the in-frame clones, and not every one. The table has roughly 53,000 clones, about 92% seen once. This clone occurred once. The chain carries TRBV19 and TRBJ2-3, with 8 bases fitting TRBD2. Sequences were derived from CD8+ T cells from peripheral blood mononuclear cells, sampled before pregnancy. The receptor's source is a female donor with multiple sclerosis, enrolled in a pregnancy study. The CDR3: CASSTKPGGDTQYF. The CDR3 region has the DNA TGTGCCAGTTCTACCAAACCGGGGGGGGATACGCAGTATTTT.